This TCR beta chain comes out of a study of T-cell memory formation after mild COVID-19. On the study more broadly: Clustering of TCRs was largely donor specific. Findings and limits, study-wide: CD4+ contracting clones were mainly CM and EM; CD8+ ones, EMRA. Some clones that responded turned up in pre-infection memory, which suggests that cross-reactive memory joined in.

As concerns this clonotype: As yet, its antigen is unknown.

After 5'RACE with constant-segment primers, TCR alpha and TCR beta cDNA libraries carrying sample barcodes and UMIs were obtained. One entry per CDR3 protein, called by TCRdb with MiXCR from the 5' RACE reads. The sample lists approximately 350,000 distinct CDR3 sequences, around 27% seen once, with less than 15% in the top ten. The TCR was taken from an adult woman who had mild COVID-19 (a few samples of this study predate the infection). Cell type and time point are not known. The source material was PBMCs or a T cell subset sorted from them (not recorded which).

The CDR3 here is CASSLGPQGATGGYTF. The CDR3 bases are TGTGCCAGCAGTCTAGGACCACAGGGGGCTACGGGCGGCTACACCTTC. The genes are TRBV12-3 or TRBV12-4 and TRBJ1-2, with TRBD1 matching over 9 bases. J lost 8 bases, V lost 5 bases, and 15 bases had no gene match. This CDR3 region has 16 residues.